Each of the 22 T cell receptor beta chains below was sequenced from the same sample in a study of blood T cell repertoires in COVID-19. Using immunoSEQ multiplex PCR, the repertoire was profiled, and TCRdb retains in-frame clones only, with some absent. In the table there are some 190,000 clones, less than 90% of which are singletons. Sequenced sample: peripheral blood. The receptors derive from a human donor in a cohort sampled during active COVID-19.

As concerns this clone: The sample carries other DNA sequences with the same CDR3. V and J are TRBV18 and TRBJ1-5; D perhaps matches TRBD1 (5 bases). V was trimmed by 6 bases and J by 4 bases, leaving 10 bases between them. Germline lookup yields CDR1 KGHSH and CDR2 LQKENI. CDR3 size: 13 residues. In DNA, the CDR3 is TGTGCCAGCTCCCCAGACAGAAATCAGCCCCAGCATTTT. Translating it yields CASSPDRNQPQHF.

Here the CDR3 reads CASRTGLFYGYTF. As DNA, the CDR3 is TGTGCCAGCAGGACAGGGTTGTTCTATGGCTACACCTTC. The rearrangement uses TRBV6-5 and TRBJ1-2; 7 nucleotides match TRBD1. This CDR3 spans 13 amino acids. Trimming took 6 bases from V and 4 from J; bases not matched to a gene: 5. CDR1 is MNHEY and CDR2 is SVGAGI in the germline V gene.

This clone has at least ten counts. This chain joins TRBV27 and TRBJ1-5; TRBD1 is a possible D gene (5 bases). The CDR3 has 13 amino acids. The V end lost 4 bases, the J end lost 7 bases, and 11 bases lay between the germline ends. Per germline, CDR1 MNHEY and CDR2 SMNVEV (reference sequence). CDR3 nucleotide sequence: TGTGCCAGCAGTTCAGGGTTGGGACAGCCCCAGCATTTT. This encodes CASSSGLGQPQHF.

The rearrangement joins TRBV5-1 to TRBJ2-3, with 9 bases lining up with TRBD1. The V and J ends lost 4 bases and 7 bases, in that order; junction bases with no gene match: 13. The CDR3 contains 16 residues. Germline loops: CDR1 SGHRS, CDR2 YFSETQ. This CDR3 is CASSKQGQGPQNTQYF. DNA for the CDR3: TGCGCCAGCAGCAAACAGGGACAGGGTCCACAAAATACGCAGTATTTT.

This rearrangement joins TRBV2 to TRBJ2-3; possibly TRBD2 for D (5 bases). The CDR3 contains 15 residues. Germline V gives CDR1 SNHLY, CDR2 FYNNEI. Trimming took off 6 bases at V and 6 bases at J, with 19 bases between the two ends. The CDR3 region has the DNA TGTGCCAGCAGCGAATACGGACTGGATGGGGATACGCAGTATTTT. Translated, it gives CASSEYGLDGDTQYF.

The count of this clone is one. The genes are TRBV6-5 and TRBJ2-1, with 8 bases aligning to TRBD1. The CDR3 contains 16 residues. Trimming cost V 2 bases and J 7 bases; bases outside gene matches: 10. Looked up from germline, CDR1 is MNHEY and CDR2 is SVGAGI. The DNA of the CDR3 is TGTGCCAGCAGTTACGACAGGGGAAGGGGGGTAAATGAGCAGTTCTTC. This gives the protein CASSYDRGRGVNEQFF.

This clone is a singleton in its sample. The CDR3 DNA reads TGTGCCAGCAGCTGGGGGGTCACTGAAGCTTTCTTT. Translating it yields CASSWGVTEAFF. The chain carries TRBV7-9 and TRBJ1-1, with D perhaps TRBD1 (5 bases). Trimming took 4 bases from V and 4 from J, leaving 7 bases between them. There are 12 residues in the CDR3. Per germline, CDR1 SEHNR and CDR2 FQNEAQ (reference sequence).

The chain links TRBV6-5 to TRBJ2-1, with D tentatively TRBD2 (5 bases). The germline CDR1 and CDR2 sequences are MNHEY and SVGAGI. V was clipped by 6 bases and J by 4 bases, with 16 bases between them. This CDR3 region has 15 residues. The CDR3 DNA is TGTGCCAGCAGGAGGGCGTGGAACCAATACAATGAGCAGTTCTTC. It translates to CASRRAWNQYNEQFF.

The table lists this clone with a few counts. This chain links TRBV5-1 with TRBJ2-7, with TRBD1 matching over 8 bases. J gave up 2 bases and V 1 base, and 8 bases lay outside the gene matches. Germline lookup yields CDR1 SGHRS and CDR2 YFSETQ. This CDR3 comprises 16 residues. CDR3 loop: CASSLSDDRGPYEQYF. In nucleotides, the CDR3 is TGCGCCAGCAGCTTGAGCGATGACAGGGGCCCCTACGAGCAGTACTTC.

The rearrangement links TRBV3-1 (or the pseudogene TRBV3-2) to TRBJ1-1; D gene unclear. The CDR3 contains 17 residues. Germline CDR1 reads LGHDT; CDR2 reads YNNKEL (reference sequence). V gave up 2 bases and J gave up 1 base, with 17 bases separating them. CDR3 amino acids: CASSQLWARGPNTEAFF. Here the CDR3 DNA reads TGTGCCAGCAGCCAACTTTGGGCGAGAGGGCCGAACACTGAAGCTTTCTTT.

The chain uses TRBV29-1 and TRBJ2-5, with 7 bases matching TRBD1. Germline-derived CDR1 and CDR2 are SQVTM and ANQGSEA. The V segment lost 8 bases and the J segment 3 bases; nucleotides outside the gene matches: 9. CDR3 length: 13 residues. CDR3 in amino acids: CSLTQGVEETQYF. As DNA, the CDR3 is TGCAGCCTTACGCAGGGGGTGGAAGAGACCCAGTACTTC.

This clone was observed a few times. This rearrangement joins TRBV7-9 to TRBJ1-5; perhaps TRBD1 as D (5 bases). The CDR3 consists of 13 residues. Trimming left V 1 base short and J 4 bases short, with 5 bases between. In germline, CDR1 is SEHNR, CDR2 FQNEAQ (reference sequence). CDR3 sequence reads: CASSLGQNQPQHF. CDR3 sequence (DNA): TGTGCCAGCAGCTTAGGACAGAATCAGCCCCAGCATTTT.

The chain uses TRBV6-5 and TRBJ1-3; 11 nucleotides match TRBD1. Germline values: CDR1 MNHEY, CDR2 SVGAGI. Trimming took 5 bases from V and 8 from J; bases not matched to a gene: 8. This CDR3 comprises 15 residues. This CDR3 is CASSRPGTGGHTIYF. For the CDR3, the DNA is TGTGCCAGCAGTCGTCCCGGGACAGGGGGACACACCATATATTTT.

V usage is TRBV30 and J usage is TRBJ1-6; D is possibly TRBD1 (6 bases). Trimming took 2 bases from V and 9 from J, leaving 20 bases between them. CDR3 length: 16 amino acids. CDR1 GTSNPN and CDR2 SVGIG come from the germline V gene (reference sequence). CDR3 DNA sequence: TGTGCCTGGAGTCCGTCGATGTGGACAGTTGTTTCACCCCTCCACTTT. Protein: CAWSPSMWTVVSPLHF. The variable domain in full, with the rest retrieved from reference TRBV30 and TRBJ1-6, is SQTIHQWPATLVQPVGSPLSLECTVEGTSNPNLYWYRQAAGRGLQLLFYSVGIGQISSEVPQNLSASRPQDRQFILSSKKLLLSDSGFYLCAWSPSMWTVVSPLHFGNGTRLTVT.

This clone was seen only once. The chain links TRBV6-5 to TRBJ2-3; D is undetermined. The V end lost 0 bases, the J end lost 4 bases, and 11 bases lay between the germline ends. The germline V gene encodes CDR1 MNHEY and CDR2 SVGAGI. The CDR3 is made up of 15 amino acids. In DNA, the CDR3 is TGTGCCAGCAGTTACTCTCCGCAGGTGGCAGATACGCAGTATTTT. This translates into CASSYSPQVADTQYF.

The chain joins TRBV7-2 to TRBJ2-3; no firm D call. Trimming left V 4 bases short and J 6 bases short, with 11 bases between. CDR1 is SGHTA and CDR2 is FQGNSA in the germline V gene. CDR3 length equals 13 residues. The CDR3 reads CASSSSLSDTQYF. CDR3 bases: TGTGCCAGCAGCTCTTCCTTATCGGATACGCAGTATTTT.

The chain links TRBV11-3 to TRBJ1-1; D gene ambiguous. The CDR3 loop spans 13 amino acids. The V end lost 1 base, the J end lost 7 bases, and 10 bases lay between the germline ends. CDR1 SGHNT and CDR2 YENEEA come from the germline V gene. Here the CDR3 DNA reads TGTGCCAGCAGCTTAGGTACTGGCGGTGAAGCTTTCTTT. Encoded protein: CASSLGTGGEAFF.

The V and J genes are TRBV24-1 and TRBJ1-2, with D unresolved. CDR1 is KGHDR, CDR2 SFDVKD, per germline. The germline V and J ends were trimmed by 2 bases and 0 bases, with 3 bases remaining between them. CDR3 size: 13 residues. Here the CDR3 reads CATSDSANYGYTF. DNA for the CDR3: TGTGCCACCAGTGATTCCGCTAACTATGGCTACACCTTC.

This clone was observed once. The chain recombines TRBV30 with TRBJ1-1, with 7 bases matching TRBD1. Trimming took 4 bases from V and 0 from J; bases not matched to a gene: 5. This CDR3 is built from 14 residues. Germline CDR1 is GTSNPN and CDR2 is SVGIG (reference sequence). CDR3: CAWNQGVLNTEAFF. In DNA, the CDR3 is TGTGCCTGGAACCAGGGGGTACTGAACACTGAAGCTTTCTTT. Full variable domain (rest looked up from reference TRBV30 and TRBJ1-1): SQTIHQWPATLVQPVGSPLSLECTVEGTSNPNLYWYRQAAGRGLQLLFYSVGIGQISSEVPQNLSASRPQDRQFILSSKKLLLSDSGFYLCAWNQGVLNTEAFFGQGTRLTVV.

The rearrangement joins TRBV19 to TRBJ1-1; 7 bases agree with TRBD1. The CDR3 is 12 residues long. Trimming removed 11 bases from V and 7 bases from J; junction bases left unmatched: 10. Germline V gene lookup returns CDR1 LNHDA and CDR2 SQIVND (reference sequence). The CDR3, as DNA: TGTGCCGCCCGACAGGGATCTTTTGAAGCTTTCTTT. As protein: CAARQGSFEAFF.

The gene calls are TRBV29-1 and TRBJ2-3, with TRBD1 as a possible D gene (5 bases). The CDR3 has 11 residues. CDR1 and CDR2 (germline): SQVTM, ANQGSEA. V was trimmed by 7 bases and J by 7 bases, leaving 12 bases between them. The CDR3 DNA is TGCAGCGCGTCTCAGGGTAATACGCAGTATTTT. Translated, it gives CSASQGNTQYF.

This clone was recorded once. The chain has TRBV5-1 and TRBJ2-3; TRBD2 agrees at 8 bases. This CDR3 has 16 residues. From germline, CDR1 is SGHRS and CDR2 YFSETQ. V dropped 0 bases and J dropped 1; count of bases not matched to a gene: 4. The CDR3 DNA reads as TGCGCCAGCAGCTTGGGGACTAGCTCTGGCACAGATACGCAGTATTTT. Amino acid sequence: CASSLGTSSGTDTQYF.